This T cell receptor beta chain was found in a study of early T cells in non-severe SARS-CoV-2 infection. Regarding the study as a whole: VDJdb-based matching was biased toward anti-spike CD8 responses and missed private and CD4 specificities.

Each single cDNA molecule received a unique molecular identifier. From the 5' RACE reads, TCRdb called clonotypes with MiXCR, one entry per CDR3 protein. The sample lists some 57,000 distinct CDR3 sequences; over 5% were seen once. This clonotype has only a few counts. What it recognizes is unknown. The material sequenced was whole blood. This receptor was taken from an adult who was a healthcare worker with PCR-confirmed SARS-CoV-2 infection or an uninfected control (not recorded which).

CDR3 in amino acids: CASTPTGGSYEQYF. The CDR3 nucleotides are TGTGCCAGCACACCGACAGGGGGTTCCTACGAGCAGTACTTC. V gene TRBV4-2 combines with J gene TRBJ2-7; 9 bases map to TRBD1. This CDR3 is 14 amino acids long. Germline V CDR1 and CDR2: LGHNA, YNFKEQ. Trimming cost V 7 bases and J 1 base; bases outside gene matches: 5.